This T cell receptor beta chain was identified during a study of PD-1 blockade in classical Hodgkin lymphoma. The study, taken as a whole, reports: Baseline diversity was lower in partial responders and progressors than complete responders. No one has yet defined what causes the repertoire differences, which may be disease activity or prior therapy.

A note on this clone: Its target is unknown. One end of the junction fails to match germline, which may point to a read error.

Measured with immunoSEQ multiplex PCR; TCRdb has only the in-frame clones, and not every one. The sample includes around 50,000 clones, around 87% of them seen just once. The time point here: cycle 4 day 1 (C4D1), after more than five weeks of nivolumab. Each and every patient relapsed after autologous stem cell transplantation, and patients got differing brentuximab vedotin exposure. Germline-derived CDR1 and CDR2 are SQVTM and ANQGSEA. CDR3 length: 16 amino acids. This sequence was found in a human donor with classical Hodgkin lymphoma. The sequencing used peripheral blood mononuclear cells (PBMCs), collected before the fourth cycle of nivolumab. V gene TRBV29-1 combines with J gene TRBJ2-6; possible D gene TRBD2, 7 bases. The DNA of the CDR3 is TGCAGCGTCGAAGGGGGGGGCTCTTCTGGGGCCAACGTCCTGACTTTC. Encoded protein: CSVEGGGSSGANVLTF.